The 10 T cell receptor beta chains given below trace back to one sample, sequenced in a study of STAT5B mutations in CD4+ large granular lymphocyte leukemia (dated by TCRdb to the early 2020s). The library was made by the immunoSEQ multiplex PCR assay. TCRdb limited this immuneACCESS table to in-frame rearrangements with V and J called. A share of clones is missing; checked studies link under half to unresolved V genes, and the rest is unexplained. Within this sample are 25,000 to 35,000 clones, with roughly 70% of them counted one time only. The ten largest account for roughly 0.43% of the sample. Source material: CD4+ T cells from blood buffy coats. These receptors originate from a human donor in good health.

This clone was seen a single time. This chain links TRBV7-8 with TRBJ1-2; maybe TRBD1 (5 bases). V was shortened by 1 base and J by 1 base, with 7 bases between the two germline ends. The CDR3 extends over 14 amino acids. The germline V gene encodes CDR1 SGHVS and CDR2 FQNEAQ. The CDR3 coding sequence is TGTGCCAGCAGCTTAGGGACACTTAACTATGGCTACACCTTC. It specifies CASSLGTLNYGYTF.

J is TRBJ2-7 and V is TRBV5-1; the match to TRBD1 covers 9 bases. This CDR3 region has 14 residues. The germline gives CDR1 SGHRS, CDR2 YFSETQ. The junction had 3 bases not matched to a gene; V was cut back by 0 bases and J by 5 bases. CDR3 amino acids: CASSLGQGGDEQYF. The CDR3 region has the DNA TGCGCCAGCAGCTTGGGACAGGGGGGGGACGAGCAGTACTTC.

This clone was counted between two and nine times. This chain joins TRBV5-6 and TRBJ1-2, with a weak D call TRBD1 (5 bases). Between the trimmed V and J ends, which lost 1 base and 6 bases, there was a span of 16 bases. This CDR3 region has 15 residues. Germline V gene lookup returns CDR1 SGHDT and CDR2 YYEEEE. CDR3 nucleotide sequence: TGTGCCAGCAGCTTGTTGGGGGAGGGTTGGAATGGCTACACCTTC. Its translation is CASSLLGEGWNGYTF.

This clone was observed a single time. The chain joins TRBV6-7 to TRBJ2-2, with D maybe TRBD2 (5 bases). Being an ORF, TRBV6-7 has a function that is uncertain. Trimming shortened V by 5 bases and J by 5 bases, and 9 bases separated the two germline ends. The CDR3 is made up of 13 amino acids. CDR3 coding DNA: TGTGCCAGCAGTGAGACTAAAACCGGGGAGCTGTTTTTT. As protein: CASSETKTGELFF.

This clone has more than one count but fewer than ten. This chain joins TRBV9 and TRBJ1-1; TRBD1 is a possible D gene (6 bases). Trimming stripped 0 bases from V and 5 bases from J, with 14 bases between. Germline CDR1 SGDLS, CDR2 YYNGEE. The CDR3 runs to 15 residues. The CDR3 nucleotides are TGTGCCAGCAGCGTAGGGGAGGGGGGACGGACTGAAGCTTTCTTT. Translating it yields CASSVGEGGRTEAFF.

V gene TRBV7-3 combines with J gene TRBJ2-5; 9 positions agree with TRBD2. The CDR3 extends over 14 amino acids. Looked up from germline, CDR1 is SGHTA and CDR2 is FQGTGA. V shed 4 bases, J shed 3 bases, and the junction held 3 bases outside the gene matches. CDR3 residues: CASSSLAGEETQYF. In DNA, the CDR3 is TGTGCCAGCAGCTCTTTAGCGGGGGAAGAGACCCAGTACTTC. Complete variable domain (other parts from reference TRBV7-3 and TRBJ2-5): GAGVSQTPSNKVTEKGKYVELRCDPISGHTALYWYRQSLGQGPEFLIYFQGTGAADDSGLPNDRFFAVRPEGSVSTLKIQRTERGDSAVYLCASSSLAGEETQYFGPGTRLLVL.

The V call is TRBV19, the J call TRBJ1-3; D possibly corresponds to TRBD1 (6 bases). The CDR3 is made up of 14 amino acids. CDR1 LNHDA and CDR2 SQIVND come from the germline V gene (reference sequence). Trimming stripped 7 bases from V and 3 bases from J, with 13 bases between. CDR3 sequence reads: CASTLQGLGNTIYF. CDR3 sequence (DNA): TGTGCCAGTACCTTACAGGGTCTTGGAAACACCATATATTTT. Using reference TRBV19 and TRBJ1-3 for the parts outside the CDR3, the full variable domain is DGGITQSPKYLFRKEGQNVTLSCEQNLNHDAMYWYRQDPGQGLRLIYYSQIVNDFQKGDIAEGYSVSREKKESFPLTVTSAQKNPTAFYLCASTLQGLGNTIYFGEGSWLTVV.

The genes are TRBV18 and TRBJ1-6; D unclear. This CDR3 region has 16 residues. V gave up 0 bases and J gave up 16 bases, with 22 bases separating them. Germline V lookup: CDR1 KGHSH, CDR2 LQKENI. This chain's CDR3 is CASSPPLFTDSRRLHF. CDR3 coding DNA: TGTGCCAGCTCACCACCTCTTTTCACGGATTCTAGAAGGCTCCACTTT.

The chain employs TRBV9 and TRBJ2-5; D possibly corresponds to TRBD2 (6 bases). Germline loops: CDR1 SGDLS, CDR2 YYNGEE. The ends were cut back, 3 bases at V and 2 bases at J, with 11 bases in the middle. The CDR3 is 14 amino acids. This CDR3 reads CASSGGRGQETQYF. The DNA for the CDR3 is TGTGCCAGCAGCGGGGGTCGGGGGCAAGAGACCCAGTACTTC.

The chain is built from TRBV5-4 and TRBJ1-2, with D possibly TRBD1 on 6 matching bases. The germline CDR1 and CDR2 sequences are SGHNT and YYREEE (reference sequence). CDR3 length equals 13 residues. Trimming stripped 0 bases from V and 8 bases from J, with 11 bases between. The CDR3 DNA follows: TGTGCCAGCAGCTTGGACAGGGCTCACGGCTACACCTTC. Protein sequence: CASSLDRAHGYTF.